A single sample is the source of the 23 T cell receptor beta chains below, sequenced in a study of T cell responses to AZD1222 COVID-19 vaccine. Profiled with immunoSEQ multiplex PCR; TCRdb holds only in-frame clones, not every one. The sample shows 150,000 or so clones, 80% to 95% of them seen only once. The material sequenced was peripheral blood, taken 28 days after the second AZD1222 dose. All receptors come from an adult who received the AZD1222 COVID-19 vaccine.

The gene calls are TRBV27 and TRBJ2-1; D might be TRBD1 (6 bases). Germline assignment: CDR1 MNHEY and CDR2 SMNVEV (reference sequence). Deletions cut 7 bases from V and 6 bases from J, with 13 bases between. This CDR3 contains 13 residues. The CDR3 loop reads CASNNRAFNEQFF. CDR3 in DNA: TGTGCCAGCAATAACAGGGCCTTCAATGAGCAGTTCTTC.

The genes are TRBV19 and TRBJ1-5, with TRBD1 matching over 7 bases. With 8 bases clipped from V and 0 bases from J, the junction kept 10 bases outside the gene matches. The length of the CDR3 is 16 residues. Germline V gene lookup returns CDR1 LNHDA and CDR2 SQIVND (reference sequence). As DNA, the CDR3 is TGTGCCAGTCCCGGGACAGTTGGGAATAGCAATCAGCCCCAGCATTTT. Amino acids: CASPGTVGNSNQPQHF.

V and J are TRBV29-1 and TRBJ1-3, with a weak D call TRBD1 (6 bases). This CDR3 contains 14 residues. V lost 7 bases and J 0 bases, leaving 13 bases between the germline ends. CDR1 is SQVTM and CDR2 is ANQGSEA in the germline V gene. Here the CDR3 reads CSASGGASGNTIYF. CDR3 sequence (DNA): TGCAGCGCCTCGGGGGGGGCCTCTGGAAACACCATATATTTT.

This clone was detected only a few times. The gene calls are TRBV6-5 and TRBJ2-7; D might be TRBD1 or TRBD2, each matching 6 bases. Germline V gene lookup returns CDR1 MNHEY and CDR2 SVGAGI. The CDR3 contains 13 residues. Deletions cut 2 bases from V and 5 bases from J, with 10 bases between. In DNA form, the CDR3 reads TGTGCCAGCAGTTACCGGGGGCACCACGAGCAGTACTTC. It yields the protein CASSYRGHHEQYF.

DNA for the CDR3: TGTGCCAGCAGACAGGGACTGAGCAATCAGCCCCAGCATTTT. This gives the protein CASRQGLSNQPQHF. The chain joins TRBV28 to TRBJ1-5; D is perhaps TRBD1 (6 bases). This CDR3 comprises 14 residues. Germline V gives CDR1 MDHEN, CDR2 SYDVKM. V lost 6 bases, J lost 1 base, and 10 bases lay in between.

The chain is built from TRBV7-9 and TRBJ1-2; 7 nucleotides match TRBD1. The CDR3 consists of 16 residues. V lost 6 bases, J lost 2 bases, and 12 bases stayed unmatched. CDR1 SEHNR and CDR2 FQNEAQ come from the germline V gene (reference sequence). The CDR3 spells CASSLPGQISNYGYTF. The CDR3 nucleotides are TGTGCCAGCAGTCTCCCGGGACAGATCTCAAACTATGGCTACACCTTC. The complete variable domain, with remaining parts taken from reference TRBV7-9 and TRBJ1-2, reads DTGVSQNPRHKITKRGQNVTFRCDPISEHNRLYWYRQTLGQGPEFLTYFQNEAQLEKSRLLSDRFSAERPKGSFSTLEIQRTEQGDSAMYLCASSLPGQISNYGYTFGSGTRLTVV.

The genes are TRBV7-9 and TRBJ2-6; D call uncertain. Looked up from germline, CDR1 is SEHNR and CDR2 is FQNEAQ (reference sequence). CDR3 length: 15 amino acids. V was pared by 10 bases and J by 5 bases, with 18 bases between. CDR3 bases: TGTGCCACCCAGCAGGAGCAAGGGTGGGCCAACGTCCTGACTTTC. Encoded protein: CATQQEQGWANVLTF.

The chain's CDR3 is CASSRGQGMEQFF. CDR3 in DNA: TGTGCCAGTAGTAGGGGACAGGGGATGGAGCAGTTCTTC. The chain links TRBV19 to TRBJ2-1; TRBD1 matches at 10 bases. The CDR3 extends over 13 amino acids. With 4 bases clipped from V and 10 bases from J, the junction kept 4 bases outside the gene matches. Germline CDR1 and CDR2: LNHDA and SQIVND (reference sequence).

This clone was detected only once. CDR3 bases: TGTGCCAGCAGTTTCCCTGGGGGACCAGATACGCAGTATTTT. It is translated as CASSFPGGPDTQYF. The chain is built from TRBV27 and TRBJ2-3; D possibly matches TRBD1 or TRBD2 (5 bases each). This CDR3 has 14 amino acids. Between the trimmed V and J ends, which lost 3 bases and 4 bases, there was a span of 11 bases. From germline, CDR1 is MNHEY and CDR2 SMNVEV (reference sequence).

A single count supports this clone. The chain couples TRBV7-3 to TRBJ1-3, with 7 bases that match TRBD1. After removal of 3 bases from V and 0 bases from J, the junction contained 2 bases not matched to a gene. This CDR3 spans 15 amino acids. Germline V gene data show CDR1 as SGHTA and CDR2 as FQGTGA. CDR3 DNA: TGTGCCAGCAGCTTCAGGGGGACCTCTGGAAACACCATATATTTT. It encodes CASSFRGTSGNTIYF.

The J gene is TRBJ1-2, the V gene TRBV2, with 8 positions matching TRBD1. The germline CDR1 and CDR2 sequences are SNHLY and FYNNEI. V dropped 6 bases and J dropped 7; count of bases not matched to a gene: 4. This CDR3 is built from 12 residues. This chain's CDR3 is CASRQGASGYTF. In DNA, the CDR3 is TGTGCCAGCAGGCAGGGGGCGTCTGGCTACACCTTC.

Only a few counts were recorded for this clone. In DNA form, the CDR3 reads TGTGCCAGCAGCTCGGGACAGAATTTCCATAATTCACCCCTCCACTTT. Translating it yields CASSSGQNFHNSPLHF. V is TRBV7-9 and J is TRBJ1-6; 7 nucleotides agree with TRBD1. This CDR3 contains 16 residues. Per the germline V gene, CDR1 is SEHNR and CDR2 is FQNEAQ (reference sequence). V gave up 4 bases and J gave up 5 bases; unmatched junction bases: 8.

The chain couples TRBV19 to TRBJ1-6, with D uncertain. Deletions cut 4 bases from V and 10 bases from J, with 14 bases between. Germline-derived CDR1 and CDR2 are LNHDA and SQIVND (reference sequence). The CDR3 has 14 amino acids. This CDR3 reads CASSTTFSGSPLHF. In DNA, the CDR3 is TGTGCCAGTAGTACCACTTTCTCCGGATCACCCCTCCACTTT.

This clone has more than one count but fewer than ten. V and J are TRBV27 and TRBJ2-7, with D possibly matching TRBD1 (6 bases). V was clipped by 1 base and J by 2 bases, with 9 bases between them. Germline V gene lookup returns CDR1 MNHEY and CDR2 SMNVEV (reference sequence). This CDR3 has 14 residues. The CDR3 region is CASSLFPGAYEQYF. The CDR3 region has the DNA TGTGCCAGCAGTTTATTCCCAGGGGCCTACGAGCAGTACTTC.

The V gene is TRBV6-6, the J gene TRBJ1-2, with D possibly TRBD1 on 5 matching bases. V gave up 6 bases and J gave up 4 bases, with 21 bases separating them. The germline CDR1 and CDR2 sequences are MNHNY and SVGAGI (reference sequence). This CDR3 spans 16 amino acids. CDR3 bases: TGTGCCAGCAGAATGGGCGGGGACCCAACGAGCTATGGCTACACCTTC. Protein product: CASRMGGDPTSYGYTF.

V and J are TRBV19 and TRBJ1-2; TRBD1 is a possible D gene (5 bases). V lost 3 bases to trimming and J lost 4 bases, with 9 bases between them. The CDR3 loop spans 13 amino acids. The germline V gene encodes CDR1 LNHDA and CDR2 SQIVND (reference sequence). The CDR3 DNA reads as TGTGCCAGTAGTATCGACGGGACCTATGGCTACACCTTC. Its translation: CASSIDGTYGYTF. The variable domain in full, completed from reference TRBV19 and TRBJ1-2, reads DGGITQSPKYLFRKEGQNVTLSCEQNLNHDAMYWYRQDPGQGLRLIYYSQIVNDFQKGDIAEGYSVSREKKESFPLTVTSAQKNPTAFYLCASSIDGTYGYTFGSGTRLTVV.

The chain uses TRBV5-1 and TRBJ2-1; D tentatively reads TRBD1 or TRBD2 (6 bases each). Germline V CDR1 and CDR2: SGHRS, YFSETQ. The CDR3 runs 14 residues. Trimming took off 3 bases at V and 9 bases at J, with 16 bases between the two ends. The CDR3 DNA reads TGCGCCAGCAGCTGGGGGGCATCTGGGTTTGAGCAGTTCTTC. Protein sequence: CASSWGASGFEQFF.

The chain recombines TRBV5-6 with TRBJ2-5, with D unclear. CDR3 size: 15 residues. Trimming stripped 0 bases from V and 0 bases from J, with 9 bases between. Germline V gives CDR1 SGHDT, CDR2 YYEEEE. The DNA of the CDR3 is TGTGCCAGCAGCTTGGTACAGAGGTACCAAGAGACCCAGTACTTC. Translating gives CASSLVQRYQETQYF.

The chain uses TRBV7-3 and TRBJ2-2; TRBD2 matches at 8 bases. The J segment lost 6 bases and the V segment lost 7 bases, leaving 7 bases of the junction unmatched. Germline values: CDR1 SGHTA, CDR2 FQGTGA. The CDR3 is made up of 14 amino acids. The CDR3 DNA is TGTGCCAGCACCTCCCAGGGACTAGCCGGGGAGCTGTTTTTT. Translating it yields CASTSQGLAGELFF.

The chain couples TRBV6-1 to TRBJ2-1; possible D gene TRBD2, 7 bases. Deletions cut 3 bases from V and 10 bases from J, with 16 bases between. The CDR3 covers 14 residues. Germline-derived CDR1 and CDR2 are MNHNS and SASEGT. The CDR3 nucleotides read TGTGCCAGCAGTGATCTAGGGGGGGTGGGAGAGCAGTTCTTC. Protein: CASSDLGGVGEQFF.

Here the CDR3 reads CASSLAGGTAVGREQYF. CDR3 coding DNA: TGTGCCAGCAGCTTAGCGGGTGGTACAGCGGTCGGTCGCGAGCAGTACTTC. The V gene is TRBV7-9, the J gene TRBJ2-7, with a tentative D call TRBD2 (5 bases). The CDR3 runs to 17 residues. V was clipped by 0 bases and J by 6 bases, with 21 bases between them. The germline CDR1 and CDR2 sequences are SEHNR and FQNEAQ (reference sequence). Filled out from reference TRBV7-9 and TRBJ2-7, the complete variable domain reads DTGVSQNPRHKITKRGQNVTFRCDPISEHNRLYWYRQTLGQGPEFLTYFQNEAQLEKSRLLSDRFSAERPKGSFSTLEIQRTEQGDSAMYLCASSLAGGTAVGREQYFGPGTRLTVT.

V is TRBV28 and J is TRBJ2-2; D is unresolved. CDR1 MDHEN and CDR2 SYDVKM come from the germline V gene. CDR3 size: 14 residues. V was cut by 7 bases and J by 1 base, with 10 bases left in between. The CDR3 is CASNFRRNTGELFF. Here the CDR3 DNA reads TGTGCCAGCAACTTCCGTAGGAACACCGGGGAGCTGTTTTTT.

The rearrangement joins TRBV29-1 to TRBJ1-2; D unresolved. Trimming cost V 3 bases and J 4 bases, with 15 bases left between them. Per germline, CDR1 SQVTM and CDR2 ANQGSEA. This CDR3 contains 14 residues. The CDR3: CSVEEKEGIYGYTF. CDR3 in DNA: TGCAGCGTTGAGGAGAAGGAGGGAATCTATGGCTACACCTTC.